This TCR beta chain originates from a study of cytomegalovirus exposure and HLA in healthy donors. Use of 60 Vbeta and 13 Jbeta primers characterized the PCR. Some clones are missing from TCRdb's copy, which holds only in-frame ones; the method was immunoSEQ multiplex PCR. The sample carries 200,000 or so clones, approximately 84% recorded once. The CDR3 spans 16 residues. V was cut by 3 bases and J by 0 bases, with 9 bases left in between. Germline V gene lookup returns CDR1 LNHDA and CDR2 SQIVND (reference sequence). The sample consisted of PBMCs. The receptor comes from a girl under two years old in good health and CMV-seronegative. This chain uses TRBV19 with TRBJ1-6; D ambiguous. As DNA, the CDR3 is TGTGCCAGTAGTATCTCCCTGAGCTCCTATAATTCACCCCTCCACTTT. This sequence encodes CASSISLSSYNSPLHF.